This T cell receptor beta chain was recovered during a study of beta chain features in type 1 diabetes. Background on the study: The patients were much like the healthy donors in age, gender and cell yields.

Germline values: CDR1 MDHEN, CDR2 SYDVKM. The CDR3 loop spans 11 amino acids. Trimming left V 6 bases short and J 4 bases short, with 7 bases between. This clone appeared many times. What it binds is not known. Reverse transcribing all isolated RNA meant expressed TCRB transcripts were sequenced. The assay was immunoSEQ multiplex PCR, and TCRdb's table has in-frame clones only and misses some. The sample has roughly 150,000 clones, almost 8% seen once. Findings of the study overall: Lower insertion and higher deletion counts appeared at VDJ junctions in type 1 diabetes patients. A closer apparent resemblance between naive, central memory and Treg TCRB repertoires was seen in patients than in healthy donors. PCR might favor shorter templates, equally in patients and controls. People with Type 1 diabetes carried modestly yet significantly shorter TCRB CDR3s in all four CD4+ subsets.

This sequence joins TRBV28 and TRBJ2-7, with D possibly being TRBD1 (5 bases). The TCR sequence derives from a man aged 18 to 29 with type 1 diabetes. Sequenced material: central memory CD4+ T cells from blood. The CDR3 DNA is TGTGCCAGCAGGACAGAGTACGAGCAGTACTTC. As protein: CASRTEYEQYF.